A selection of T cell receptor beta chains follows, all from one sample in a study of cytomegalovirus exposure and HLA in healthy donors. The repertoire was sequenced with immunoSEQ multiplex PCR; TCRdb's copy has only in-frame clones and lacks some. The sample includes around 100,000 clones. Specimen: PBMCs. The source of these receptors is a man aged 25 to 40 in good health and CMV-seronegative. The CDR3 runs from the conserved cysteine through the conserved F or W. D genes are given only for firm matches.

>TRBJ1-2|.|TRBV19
TGTGCCAGTAGCCTGCGGGGGCAGCGCTATGGCTACACCTTC
CASSLRGQRYGYTF
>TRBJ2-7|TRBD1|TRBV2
TGTGCCAGCAGTGGACAGGGGATCTCCTACGAGCAGTACTTC
CASSGQGISYEQYF
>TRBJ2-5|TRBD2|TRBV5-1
TGTGCCAGCCGCGAGGGACTAGCGGGGGGGCCAGAGACCCAGTACTTC
CASREGLAGGPETQYF
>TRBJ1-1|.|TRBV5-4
TGTGCCAGCAGGGATCAGGGCATGAACACTGAAGCTTTCTTT
CASRDQGMNTEAFF
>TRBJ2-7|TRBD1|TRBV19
TGTGCCAGTAGTATCGGGACAGGGTGGGGGGACGAGCAGTACTTC
CASSIGTGWGDEQYF
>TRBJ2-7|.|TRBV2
TGTGCCAGCAGAAAACAGGTCTACGAGCAGTACTTC
CASRKQVYEQYF
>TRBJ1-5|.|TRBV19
TGTGCCAGTAGTATAGATCTAGAAGGACAGCCTGGGCAGCCCCAGCATTTT
CASSIDLEGQPGQPQHF
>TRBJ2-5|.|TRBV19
TGTGCCAGTAGTAGCAGGGAAGGCGAGACCCAGTACTTC
CASSSREGETQYF
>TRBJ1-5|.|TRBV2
TGTGCCAGCAGCTCCCGACGGGGTAGCAATCAGCCCCAGCATTTT
CASSSRRGSNQPQHF
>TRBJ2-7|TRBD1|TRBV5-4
TGTGCCAGCAGCACAAAAGAGACAGGGGGGACCGAGCAGTACTTC
CASSTKETGGTEQYF
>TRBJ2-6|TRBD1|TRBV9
TGTGCCAGCTCGGACAGGGGCTCTGGGGCCAACGTCCTGACTTTC
CASSDRGSGANVLTF
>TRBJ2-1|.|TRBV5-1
TGCGCCAGCAGCGATTACTCCGCGATAAACAATGAGCAGTTCTTC
CASSDYSAINNEQFF
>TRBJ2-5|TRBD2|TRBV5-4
TGTGCCAGCAGCTATGGAGCTAGCGGGGGGGTGGAGACCCAGTACTTC
CASSYGASGGVETQYF
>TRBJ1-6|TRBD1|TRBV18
TGTGCCAGCTCACTACCGGGACAGGGGACGGATTCACCCCTCCACTTT
CASSLPGQGTDSPLHF
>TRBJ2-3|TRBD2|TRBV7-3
TGTGCCAGCAGCCCCGGGACTAGCGGGGTCACAGACACGCAGTATTTT
CASSPGTSGVTDTQYF
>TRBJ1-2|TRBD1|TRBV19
TGTGCCAGTAGTGTCGGGACAGGGGGCGGCTATGGCTACACCTTC
CASSVGTGGGYGYTF
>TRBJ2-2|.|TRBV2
TGTGCCAGCAGTGAAGTTAGGACAGCCACCGGGGAGCTGTTTTTT
CASSEVRTATGELFF
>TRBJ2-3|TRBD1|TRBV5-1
TGCGCCAGCAGCTTGGGACAGGGTTTCAACACAGATACGCAGTATTTT
CASSLGQGFNTDTQYF
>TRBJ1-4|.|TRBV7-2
TGTGCCAGCAGCTTTCTGGGAGGCGAAAAACTGTTTTTT
CASSFLGGEKLFF
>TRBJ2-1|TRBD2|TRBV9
TGTGCCAGCAGCCGGGGGGGAACCTACAATGAGCAGTTCTTC
CASSRGGTYNEQFF
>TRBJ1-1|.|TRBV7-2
TGTGCCAGCAGCTTAGCCAGGAAGAACACTGAAGCTTTCTTT
CASSLARKNTEAFF
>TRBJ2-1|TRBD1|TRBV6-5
TGTGCCAGCAGTTACTCGCAGGGACAGAACAATGAGCAGTTCTTC
CASSYSQGQNNEQFF
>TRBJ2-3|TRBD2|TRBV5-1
TGCGCCAGCAGCTTCTTTACTAGCGGGGGGGATTACCCTAGCACAGATACGCAGTATTTT
CASSFFTSGGDYPSTDTQYF
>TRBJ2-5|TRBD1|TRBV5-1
TGCGCCAGCAGCTCGCAGGGGGACAGGGTCATCGAGACCCAGTACTTC
CASSSQGDRVIETQYF
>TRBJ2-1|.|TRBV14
TGTGCCAGCAGCCAAGACGGGCAGGGGCATGCCAATGAGCAGTTCTTC
CASSQDGQGHANEQFF
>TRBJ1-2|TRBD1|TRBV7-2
TGTGCCAGCAGTCTAAAGGGACAGACCTATGGCTACACCTTC
CASSLKGQTYGYTF
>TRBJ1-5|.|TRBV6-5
TGTGCCAGCAGTTCAACTCGCAGAGGGACTGGTCAGCCCCAGCATTTT
CASSSTRRGTGQPQHF